This record looks at one TCR beta chain sequence and its context. Germline CDR1 LGHNA, CDR2 YNFKEQ. The V gene end was trimmed by 1 base and the J gene end by 6 bases; junction bases not matched to a gene: 21. The CDR3 covers 19 residues. The entry originates in a study of blood T cell repertoires in COVID-19. Study summary: Whether acute or convalescent, the COVID-19 samples came from the United States, Italy and Spain. The analysed material was cDNA or gDNA that came from T cells, B-cell-depleted T cells, or PBMCs.

Per the original methods: Scientists estimated how many nucleated cells there were by amplifying reference gene primers. Clones were sequenced by immunoSEQ multiplex PCR, and TCRdb holds only the in-frame ones, with some missing. That table gives V, J and clone size, and the DNA gave D and trimming. The sample shows approximately 210,000 clones, approximately 90% of them seen only once. The chain couples TRBV4-2 to TRBJ2-7; 7 positions agree with TRBD2. The receptor's source is a woman in her 40s who had recovered from COVID-19. The specimen was peripheral blood. CDR3 in amino acids: CASSQVGGGPEGLQGEQYF. The CDR3 nucleotides read TGTGCCAGCAGCCAAGTGGGGGGAGGGCCTGAGGGTCTCCAGGGCGAGCAGTACTTC.